This TCR beta chain was documented in a study of blood T cell repertoires in COVID-19. For the study at large: Sample material is recorded as cDNA or gDNA derived from T cells, B-cell-depleted T cells, or PBMCs.

In the original workflow: For nucleated cells, counts were estimated from reference gene primer amplification. Assay used: immunoSEQ multiplex PCR; TCRdb lists only in-frame clones, some missing. Clonal size and the V and J genes are those of that table, whereas D and trimming came from the DNA. The table lists 350,000 to 500,000 clones, roughly 88% of them singletons. Grouping used clinical history reported by participants in a survey and questionnaire. In the 2 weeks before study entry, exposed participants met a COVID-19 case, which was PCR-confirmed or clinician-diagnosed. The receptor was isolated from a woman younger than 30 who had been exposed to COVID-19. Sequencing used PBMCs or T cells enriched from blood (not recorded which).

CDR3 sequence: CASSQGQGAITPGELFF. In nucleotides, the CDR3 is TGTGCCAGCAGCCAGGGACAGGGGGCGATAACTCCCGGGGAGCTGTTTTTT. The chain employs TRBV5-4 and TRBJ2-2, with TRBD1 identical over 12 bases. J lost 6 bases, V lost 4 bases, and 10 bases had no gene match. In germline, CDR1 is SGHNT, CDR2 YYREEE (reference sequence). The CDR3 covers 17 residues.